A single sample is the source of the 4 T cell receptor beta chains below, sequenced in a study of breast tumors, draining lymph nodes, adjacent tissues. In TCRdb, the multiplex PCR reads were re-called with MiXCR into one record per CDR3 protein. The sample lists about 270,000 distinct CDR3 sequences; 30% were seen once. The lymph nodes were axillary draining lymph nodes from breast cancer patients. The material sequenced was axillary lymph node tissue. These receptors were collected from a female donor with breast cancer. Some clones in this sample may be carry-over from other donors' samples.

A remark on this clonotype: Germline is not matched at one junction end, which may reflect a read error. V and J are TRBV10-2 and TRBJ2-3, with 9 bases matching TRBD2. Per germline, CDR1 WSHSY and CDR2 SAAADI. This CDR3 region has 14 residues. CDR3 sequence (DNA): TGCGCCAGCAAGCCAGCGGGAGGCACAGATGCGCAATATTTT. Amino acids: CASKPAGGTDAQYF.

V and J are TRBV5-6 and TRBJ1-1, with D possibly TRBD1 on 5 matching bases. The CDR3 is 19 residues long. With 2 bases removed from V and 3 bases from J, the gap between germline ends came to 26 bases. Germline CDR1 is SGHDT and CDR2 is YYEEEE. The CDR3 region is CASSLGTGRNLYGYTEAFF. As DNA, the CDR3 is TGTGCCAGCAGCTTAGGAACAGGACGGAACCTTTATGGCTACACTGAAGCTTTCTTT.

This clonotype was counted ten times or more. The chain uses TRBV4-1 and TRBJ1-4, with 9 bases fitting TRBD1. V shed 3 bases and J 15 bases; nucleotides not matched to a gene: 11. CDR3 length: 14 amino acids. The V gene's germline CDR1 is MGHRA and CDR2 YSYEKL. Here the CDR3 reads CASSQQPGTGFVFF. Here the CDR3 DNA reads TGCGCCAGCAGCCAGCAGCCCGGGACAGGGTTTGTGTTTTTT.

This clonotype was picked up many times. At one boundary the junction diverges from the germline segment, which might be a read error. CDR3: CASSPGTSGRGEQYF. The DNA of the CDR3 is TGTGCTAGCAGCCCCGGGACTAGCGGGAGGGGTGAGCAGTACTTC. The chain joins TRBV7-7 to TRBJ2-7; 16 bases align to TRBD2. The CDR3 has 15 amino acids. Germline V gives CDR1 SSHAT, CDR2 FNYEAQ (reference sequence).